The 2 T cell receptor beta chains below were found in one sample sequenced in a study of control samples from healthy donors and cancer patients. Clones were sequenced by immunoSEQ multiplex PCR, and TCRdb holds only the in-frame ones, with some missing. The table lists some 120,000 clones, 85% to 95% of them singletons. Sequencing was performed on PBMCs. These receptors all come from a man between 50 and 59 years old with head and neck cancer.

The rearrangement uses TRBV19 and TRBJ1-5; D may be TRBD1 (6 bases). Germline CDR1 reads LNHDA; CDR2 reads SQIVND (reference sequence). This CDR3 is 17 amino acids long. Between the trimmed V and J ends, which lost 3 bases and 0 bases, there was a span of 15 bases. The CDR3, as DNA: TGTGCCAGTAGTATCCCTACAGGGAGGCTTAGCAATCAGCCCCAGCATTTT. This encodes CASSIPTGRLSNQPQHF.

This chain uses TRBV7-3 with TRBJ1-6; 7 nucleotides match TRBD1. CDR1 and CDR2 from the germline V gene are SGHTA and FQGTGA. The CDR3 runs 16 residues. V lost 0 bases, J lost 7 bases, and 6 bases stayed unmatched. CDR3 DNA: TGTGCCAGCAGCTTAACGACAGGGACGTCCAATTCACCCCTCCACTTT. Protein product: CASSLTTGTSNSPLHF. The complete variable domain, with remaining parts taken from reference TRBV7-3 and TRBJ1-6, reads GAGVSQTPSNKVTEKGKYVELRCDPISGHTALYWYRQSLGQGPEFLIYFQGTGAADDSGLPNDRFFAVRPEGSVSTLKIQRTERGDSAVYLCASSLTTGTSNSPLHFGNGTRLTVT.